These 26 T cell receptor beta chains were all obtained from the same sample, sequenced in a study of blood T cell repertoires in COVID-19. TCRdb's copy holds only in-frame clones and misses some; the assay was immunoSEQ multiplex PCR. The profile shows under 80,000 clones, roughly 85% of them singletons. Source material: peripheral blood. The receptors originated from a human donor in a cohort sampled during active COVID-19.

This clone was recorded once. The chain combines TRBV5-1 with TRBJ1-2, with D perhaps TRBD1 (6 bases). Germline assignment: CDR1 SGHRS and CDR2 YFSETQ. This CDR3 has 14 amino acids. Between the trimmed V and J ends, which lost 0 bases and 5 bases, there was a span of 11 bases. The CDR3 region is CASSLDTGTYGYTF. In DNA, the CDR3 is TGCGCCAGCAGCTTGGATACAGGGACATATGGCTACACCTTC. Filled out from reference TRBV5-1 and TRBJ1-2, the complete variable domain reads KAGVTQTPRYLIKTRGQQVTLSCSPISGHRSVSWYQQTPGQGLQFLFEYFSETQRNKGNFPGRFSGRQFSNSRSEMNVSTLELGDSALYLCASSLDTGTYGYTFGSGTRLTVV.

In this sample, this clone turned up once. The J gene is TRBJ2-5, the V gene TRBV4-2; 7 positions match TRBD2. V was pared by 2 bases and J by 3 bases, with 9 bases of the junction left unmatched. Germline V lookup: CDR1 LGHNA, CDR2 YNFKEQ. This CDR3 contains 16 residues. CDR3 in DNA: TGTGCCAGCAGCCAACGAGGCGGGAGTAGAGAAGAGACCCAGTACTTC. Protein sequence: CASSQRGGSREETQYF.

This clone has just a few counts. The CDR3 DNA reads TGTGCCAGCAGCTTAACGGCGGCCCCAAATTCACCCCTCCACTTT. This sequence encodes CASSLTAAPNSPLHF. V is TRBV7-3 and J is TRBJ1-6; no definite D call. The CDR3 sequence is 15 residues long. Between the trimmed V and J ends, which lost 0 bases and 7 bases, there was a span of 10 bases. The germline V gene has CDR1 SGHTA and CDR2 FQGTGA.

This clone turned up a few times. V is TRBV5-5 and J is TRBJ2-7, with TRBD1 as a possible D gene (5 bases). V was pared by 1 base and J by 3 bases, with 14 bases between. The CDR3 has 15 residues. Germline assignment: CDR1 SGHKS and CDR2 YYEKEE (reference sequence). CDR3: CASSLIIRQSYEQYF. The CDR3 DNA reads as TGTGCCAGCAGCTTGATAATTCGACAGAGCTACGAGCAGTACTTC.

The chain is built from TRBV5-1 and TRBJ2-5; D is possibly TRBD1 (5 bases). V dropped 5 bases and J dropped 5 bases, with 7 bases sitting between them. The CDR3 loop spans 11 amino acids. Per germline, CDR1 SGHRS and CDR2 YFSETQ. DNA for the CDR3: TGCGCCAGCAGGTCAGGGGAGACCCAGTACTTC. Translating gives CASRSGETQYF. Full variable domain (remainder filled in from reference TRBV5-1 and TRBJ2-5): KAGVTQTPRYLIKTRGQQVTLSCSPISGHRSVSWYQQTPGQGLQFLFEYFSETQRNKGNFPGRFSGRQFSNSRSEMNVSTLELGDSALYLCASRSGETQYFGPGTRLLVL.

This clone was observed a single time. CDR3 amino acids: CASSVTGFNEKLFF. The DNA of the CDR3 is TGTGCCAGCAGCGTAACAGGGTTTAATGAAAAACTGTTTTTT. The chain links TRBV9 to TRBJ1-4; weak D call: TRBD1 (6 bases). The germline V gene has CDR1 SGDLS and CDR2 YYNGEE. This CDR3 is built from 14 residues. V gave up 1 base and J gave up 4 bases, with 8 bases separating them.

Concerning this clone: Other nucleotide sequences in the sample specify the same CDR3. Here the CDR3 reads CASSIGSSYEQYF. The CDR3 DNA reads TGTGCCAGTAGTATAGGCAGCTCCTACGAGCAGTACTTC. The chain recombines TRBV19 with TRBJ2-7; D gene unclear. The germline V and J ends were trimmed by 1 base and 0 bases, with 4 bases remaining between them. This CDR3 is 13 amino acids long. The germline CDR1 and CDR2 sequences are LNHDA and SQIVND (reference sequence).

Worth noting for this clone: At one boundary the junction diverges from the germline segment, which might be a read error. The chain employs TRBV7-3 and TRBJ2-2; D possibly corresponds to TRBD2 (5 bases). CDR1 SGHTA and CDR2 FQGTGA come from the germline V gene. This CDR3 has 16 amino acids. CDR3 sequence reads: CASSLAGGRNTRELFF. The DNA of the CDR3 is TGTGCCAGCAGCTTAGCAGGAGGACGGAACACCAGGGAGCTGTTTTTT.

The chain employs TRBV12-5 and TRBJ2-3; maybe TRBD2 (5 bases). The CDR3 loop spans 18 amino acids. Germline CDR1 reads LGHNT; CDR2 reads FRNRAP. V lost 2 bases and J lost 0, with 18 bases in between. CDR3 nucleotides: TGTGCTAGTGGTTTGCCCGTGGACTGGGCCGGTAGCACAGATACGCAGTATTTT. Protein sequence: CASGLPVDWAGSTDTQYF.

The chain links TRBV4-3 to TRBJ1-5, with D possibly matching TRBD1 (5 bases). Germline CDR1 and CDR2: LGHNA and YSLEER. Trimming removed 0 bases from V and 9 bases from J, with 15 bases in between. CDR3 length: 15 residues. DNA of the CDR3: TGCGCCAGCAGCCAAGATGGGGCCCGGAGTGGGCCCCAGCATTTT. Amino acid sequence: CASSQDGARSGPQHF.

The CDR3 nucleotides read TGTGCCAGTAGTTCCTACCCGGGTGGCGAGCAGTACTTC. It translates to CASSSYPGGEQYF. V and J are TRBV19 and TRBJ2-7; D is unresolved. This CDR3 has 13 residues. Germline V gene sequence: CDR1 LNHDA, CDR2 SQIVND (reference sequence). Between the trimmed V and J ends, which lost 5 bases and 6 bases, there was a span of 14 bases.

This chain joins TRBV30 and TRBJ1-3; 8 positions match TRBD1. The CDR3 has 15 amino acids. The V gene's germline CDR1 is GTSNPN and CDR2 SVGIG (reference sequence). The V and J ends lost 3 bases and 4 bases, in that order; junction bases with no gene match: 8. CDR3 nucleotides: TGTGCCTGGAGAAACAGGGGGAGAGGGGGAAACACCATATATTTT. It codes for CAWRNRGRGGNTIYF. The full variable domain, completed using reference TRBV30 and TRBJ1-3, is SQTIHQWPATLVQPVGSPLSLECTVEGTSNPNLYWYRQAAGRGLQLLFYSVGIGQISSEVPQNLSASRPQDRQFILSSKKLLLSDSGFYLCAWRNRGRGGNTIYFGEGSWLTVV.

This clone has just one count. The CDR3 reads CASSEYSGRQYEQYF. The CDR3 DNA sequence: TGTGCCAGCAGCGAGTATAGCGGGAGACAGTACGAGCAGTACTTC. The chain combines TRBV9 with TRBJ2-7; 9 bases align to TRBD2. The CDR3 spans 15 residues. Germline V lookup: CDR1 SGDLS, CDR2 YYNGEE. V shed 3 bases and J 4 bases; nucleotides not matched to a gene: 8.

This clone has a handful of counts. The chain joins TRBV5-1 to TRBJ2-2; 7 nucleotides line up with TRBD2. The germline CDR1 and CDR2 sequences are SGHRS and YFSETQ. After removal of 4 bases from V and 4 bases from J, the junction contained 4 bases not matched to a gene. This CDR3 is built from 14 residues. CDR3 residues: CASSGGSPTGELFF. The CDR3 bases are TGCGCCAGCAGCGGCGGGAGCCCCACCGGGGAGCTGTTTTTT.

This chain links TRBV28 with TRBJ2-7; D not resolved. The germline V and J ends were trimmed by 2 bases and 7 bases, with 9 bases remaining between them. Per the germline V gene, CDR1 is MDHEN and CDR2 is SYDVKM. The CDR3 spans 12 residues. CDR3 sequence: CASSLGVWEQYF. Here the CDR3 DNA reads TGTGCCAGCAGTTTAGGAGTCTGGGAGCAGTACTTC.

V usage is TRBV5-5 and J usage is TRBJ2-7; 8 bases line up with TRBD1. The V gene's germline CDR1 is SGHKS and CDR2 YYEKEE (reference sequence). Trimming removed 1 base from V and 7 bases from J; junction bases left unmatched: 10. This CDR3 is built from 15 residues. The CDR3 loop is CASSLFGQGTREQYF. The CDR3, as DNA: TGTGCCAGCAGCTTGTTTGGACAGGGCACGCGGGAGCAGTACTTC.

This clone has only one observation. The CDR3 spells CAWSNRGISGNTIYF. The DNA for the CDR3 is TGTGCCTGGAGCAACAGGGGAATCTCTGGAAACACCATATATTTT. The V call is TRBV30, the J call TRBJ1-3; 7 bases fit TRBD1. With V trimmed by 3 bases and J by 0 bases, 5 bases remained unmatched. CDR1 is GTSNPN, CDR2 SVGIG, per germline (reference sequence). The CDR3 is 15 residues long.

V gene TRBV7-3 combines with J gene TRBJ2-3; 12 bases are a match to TRBD2. The CDR3 totals 15 residues. Germline CDR1 SGHTA, CDR2 FQGTGA. The ends lost 3 bases at V and 3 bases at J; junction bases unmatched: 1. The CDR3: CASSLGTSGTDTQYF. The CDR3 nucleotides are TGTGCCAGCAGCTTGGGGACTAGCGGGACAGATACGCAGTATTTT.

J is TRBJ1-1 and V is TRBV29-1; no firm D call. The CDR3 runs to 13 residues. Trimming left V 7 bases short and J 0 bases short, with 12 bases between. CDR1 and CDR2 from the germline V gene are SQVTM and ANQGSEA. The CDR3 loop is CSAFGEVNTEAFF. The CDR3 DNA reads as TGCAGCGCCTTCGGCGAGGTGAACACTGAAGCTTTCTTT.

The chain carries TRBV5-1 and TRBJ1-1; D not resolved. CDR1 SGHRS and CDR2 YFSETQ come from the germline V gene. V dropped 4 bases and J dropped 4 bases, with 11 bases sitting between them. This CDR3 spans 13 amino acids. CDR3 region: CASSPVVGTEAFF. For the CDR3, the DNA is TGCGCCAGCAGCCCGGTGGTTGGCACTGAAGCTTTCTTT. Full variable domain (rest looked up from reference TRBV5-1 and TRBJ1-1): KAGVTQTPRYLIKTRGQQVTLSCSPISGHRSVSWYQQTPGQGLQFLFEYFSETQRNKGNFPGRFSGRQFSNSRSEMNVSTLELGDSALYLCASSPVVGTEAFFGQGTRLTVV.

The rearrangement links TRBV7-9 to TRBJ2-7; a weak D match, TRBD2 (6 bases). Trimming shortened V by 3 bases and J by 0 bases, and 12 bases separated the two germline ends. CDR1 is SEHNR and CDR2 is FQNEAQ in the germline V gene (reference sequence). The CDR3 loop spans 15 amino acids. The CDR3 DNA reads TGTGCCAGCAGCTTCTCTGGCGGGAACTCCTACGAGCAGTACTTC. Translation: CASSFSGGNSYEQYF.

The chain is built from TRBV4-1 and TRBJ1-2, with D maybe TRBD1 (6 bases). Per the germline V gene, CDR1 is MGHRA and CDR2 is YSYEKL. Trimming cost V 3 bases and J 4 bases, with 12 bases left between them. This CDR3 contains 14 residues. In nucleotides, the CDR3 is TGCGCCAGCAGCCAGGGGGGGGCCGCCTATGGCTACACCTTC. It translates to CASSQGGAAYGYTF.

The J gene is TRBJ2-2, the V gene TRBV27; D not resolved. With 5 bases removed from V and 6 bases from J, the gap between germline ends came to 10 bases. The germline CDR1 and CDR2 sequences are MNHEY and SMNVEV (reference sequence). The CDR3 sequence is 13 residues long. This CDR3 reads CASSPLYAGELFF. The CDR3 coding sequence is TGTGCCAGCAGTCCCCTCTACGCCGGGGAGCTGTTTTTT.

The chain links TRBV7-3 to TRBJ2-3; 10 bases map to TRBD2. V lost 1 base, J lost 4 bases, and 2 bases stayed unmatched. The CDR3 is made up of 15 amino acids. CDR1 is SGHTA and CDR2 is FQGTGA in the germline V gene. In DNA form, the CDR3 reads TGTGCCAGCAGCTTAATAGGGACTAGCGCAGATACGCAGTATTTT. Amino acid sequence: CASSLIGTSADTQYF.

The rearrangement joins TRBV5-6 to TRBJ1-2, with TRBD1 matching over 7 bases. Germline V gene sequence: CDR1 SGHDT, CDR2 YYEEEE. V lost 2 bases and J lost 5; bases outside the gene matches: 18. CDR3 length equals 18 residues. The CDR3 protein is CASSFQSRDSQMIYGYTF. CDR3 DNA: TGTGCCAGCAGCTTTCAGAGCCGGGACAGCCAGATGATATATGGCTACACCTTC.

This chain connects TRBV19 to TRBJ2-1; possibly TRBD2 for D (5 bases). The germline V gene encodes CDR1 LNHDA and CDR2 SQIVND (reference sequence). Between the trimmed V and J ends, which lost 5 bases and 3 bases, there was a span of 17 bases. The CDR3 is 16 amino acids. The CDR3: CASSGSSRGGYNEQFF. The CDR3 DNA follows: TGTGCCAGTAGTGGTTCCTCTCGGGGTGGCTACAATGAGCAGTTCTTC.